This TCR beta chain was recorded in a study of memory CD4+ T cells and cytomegalovirus serostatus. Single viable CD3+CD4+CD8-CD45RO+ cells were sorted as the memory CD4+ T cells. Data came from immunoSEQ multiplex PCR; TCRdb stores just in-frame clones and leaves some out. Here the sample spans 50,000 or so clones, around four fifths being singletons. The V end lost 2 bases, the J end lost 0 bases, and 19 bases lay between the germline ends. The germline gives CDR1 SSHAT, CDR2 FNYEAQ (reference sequence). The CDR3 contains 18 residues. The receptor's source is an adult in good health and CMV-seropositive. The V gene is TRBV7-7, the J gene TRBJ1-1; perhaps TRBD1 as D (6 bases). Material: memory CD4+ T cells from blood. CDR3 loop: CASSLKAAPRGLNTEAFF. The CDR3 nucleotides read TGTGCCAGCAGCTTAAAGGCGGCCCCCAGGGGACTGAACACTGAAGCTTTCTTT.